Below, 21 T cell receptor beta chains from the same sample are listed, as sequenced in a study of blood T cell repertoires in COVID-19. Produced via immunoSEQ multiplex PCR; TCRdb's table is partial and in-frame only. Here the sample spans about 400,000 clones, 88% being singletons. The specimen was PBMCs or T cells enriched from blood (not recorded which). The receptors here all came from a woman under 40 with acute COVID-19.

CDR3 DNA: TGTGCCAGCAGCCAAGGGACAGGGTATGGGCAGTTCTTC. Its protein is CASSQGTGYGQFF. V gene TRBV3-1 (or the pseudogene TRBV3-2) combines with J gene TRBJ2-1, with 8 bases aligning to TRBD1. This CDR3 comprises 13 residues. CDR1 and CDR2 (germline): LGHDT, YNNKEL (reference sequence). Trimming removed 1 base from V and 12 bases from J; junction bases left unmatched: 5.

This clone was seen a single time. The chain combines TRBV5-5 with TRBJ1-1; 8 bases fit TRBD1. The CDR3 is made up of 13 amino acids. Germline V gene sequence: CDR1 SGHKS, CDR2 YYEKEE (reference sequence). The V segment lost 6 bases and the J segment 5 bases; nucleotides outside the gene matches: 6. This chain's CDR3 is CASTGQGGTEAFF. The CDR3, as DNA: TGTGCCAGCACCGGACAGGGCGGAACTGAAGCTTTCTTT. Drawing the rest from reference TRBV5-5 and TRBJ1-1, the complete variable domain is DAGVTQSPTHLIKTRGQQVTLRCSPISGHKSVSWYQQVLGQGPQFIFQYYEKEERGRGNFPDRFSARQFPNYSSELNVNALLLGDSALYLCASTGQGGTEAFFGQGTRLTVV.

This rearrangement joins TRBV4-3 to TRBJ1-2, with unresolved D. V gave up 3 bases and J gave up 5 bases, with 10 bases separating them. CDR3 length: 13 amino acids. Germline CDR1 is LGHNA and CDR2 is YSLEER. The DNA of the CDR3 is TGCGCCAGCAGCCAGCAGGCTTTGTATGGCTACACCTTC. It translates to CASSQQALYGYTF.

This clone was counted a single time. The rearrangement links TRBV18 to TRBJ1-1; 11 bases match TRBD1. Germline-derived CDR1 and CDR2 are KGHSH and LQKENI. Trimming took 3 bases from V and 6 from J; bases not matched to a gene: 3. The CDR3 has 14 amino acids. The CDR3 is CASSPKDRGPEAFF. The CDR3 nucleotides are TGTGCCAGCTCACCTAAGGACAGGGGGCCTGAAGCTTTCTTT.

This clone has only a few counts. V gene TRBV6-2 or TRBV6-3 combines with J gene TRBJ1-2; TRBD1 matches at 11 bases. The germline V gene has CDR1 MNHEY and CDR2 SVGEGT. The CDR3 is 17 residues long. Trimming at V came to 6 bases and at J to 5 bases, leaving 14 bases not matched to a gene. DNA of the CDR3: TGTGCCAGCAGCCGAAGGACAGGGGGCAACAAGGATTATGGCTACACCTTC. This sequence encodes CASSRRTGGNKDYGYTF.

J is TRBJ2-3 and V is TRBV11-2; maybe TRBD1 (5 bases). The germline gives CDR1 SGHAT, CDR2 FQNNGV. The CDR3 extends over 13 amino acids. V dropped 1 base and J dropped 6 bases, with 8 bases sitting between them. DNA for the CDR3: TGTGCCAGCAGCTTAGGCAGGGCGGATACGCAGTATTTT. Amino acid sequence: CASSLGRADTQYF.

A word on this clone: The junction departs from germline at one end; a sequencing error may be responsible. The sample carries other DNA sequences with the same CDR3. This chain links TRBV5-1 with TRBJ2-5; 9 positions match TRBD2. This CDR3 spans 17 amino acids. Germline loops: CDR1 SGHRS, CDR2 YFSETQ. The CDR3, as DNA: TGCGCCAGCAGCTTGATGGGGCTAGCGGGGTCCCAAGAGACTCAGTACTTC. This sequence encodes CASSLMGLAGSQETQYF.

The J gene is TRBJ2-2, the V gene TRBV7-9, with D maybe TRBD1 (6 bases). The CDR3 is 14 residues long. CDR1 SEHNR and CDR2 FQNEAQ come from the germline V gene (reference sequence). The V and J ends lost 4 bases and 6 bases respectively, with 12 bases between them. CDR3 residues: CASSSTGSPGELFF. CDR3 nucleotide sequence: TGTGCCAGCAGCTCCACAGGGTCCCCCGGGGAGCTGTTTTTT.

The chain recombines TRBV5-5 with TRBJ1-5; D not certain. V dropped 4 bases and J dropped 4 bases, with 12 bases sitting between them. Germline CDR1 SGHKS, CDR2 YYEKEE (reference sequence). This CDR3 has 14 residues. The CDR3: CASSPGRGNQPQHF. DNA of the CDR3: TGTGCCAGCAGCCCAGGACGGGGAAATCAGCCCCAGCATTTT. Full variable domain (missing parts from reference TRBV5-5 and TRBJ1-5): DAGVTQSPTHLIKTRGQQVTLRCSPISGHKSVSWYQQVLGQGPQFIFQYYEKEERGRGNFPDRFSARQFPNYSSELNVNALLLGDSALYLCASSPGRGNQPQHFGDGTRLSIL.

V gene TRBV9 combines with J gene TRBJ1-4; D is uncertain. The CDR3 loop spans 15 amino acids. V was trimmed by 2 bases and J by 3 bases, leaving 11 bases between them. Germline values: CDR1 SGDLS, CDR2 YYNGEE. The CDR3 protein is CASSVQATSNEKLFF. In DNA, the CDR3 is TGTGCCAGCAGCGTTCAGGCCACTTCTAATGAAAAACTGTTTTTT.

This chain connects TRBV9 to TRBJ1-2, with 10 bases that match TRBD1. Germline-derived CDR1 and CDR2 are SGDLS and YYNGEE. V lost 4 bases and J lost 2; bases outside the gene matches: 8. This CDR3 spans 16 amino acids. This CDR3 is CASSPPGQGDNYGYTF. The DNA of the CDR3 is TGTGCCAGCAGCCCACCAGGACAGGGGGACAACTATGGCTACACCTTC.

The chain combines TRBV6-5 with TRBJ2-1; 10 positions match TRBD2. V gave up 6 bases and J gave up 7 bases; unmatched junction bases: 9. Looked up from germline, CDR1 is MNHEY and CDR2 is SVGAGI. This CDR3 comprises 15 residues. In DNA, the CDR3 is TGTGCCAGCAGAAACGAGGTTAGCGGGGGGAATGAGCAGTTCTTC. Translating gives CASRNEVSGGNEQFF.

This chain's CDR3 is CASSPPRVTGELFF. Here the CDR3 DNA reads TGTGCCAGCAGCCCCCCCCGGGTCACCGGGGAGCTGTTTTTT. V gene TRBV25-1 combines with J gene TRBJ2-2; D is undetermined. With 6 bases removed from V and 4 bases from J, the gap between germline ends came to 12 bases. CDR3 size: 14 residues. Germline lookup yields CDR1 MGHDK and CDR2 SYGVNS. Based on the CDR3 plus reference TRBV25-1 and TRBJ2-2, the full variable domain is EADIYQTPRYLVIGTGKKITLECSQTMGHDKMYWYQQDPGMELHLIHYSYGVNSTEKGDLSSESTVSRIRTEHFPLTLESARPSHTSQYLCASSPPRVTGELFFGEGSRLTVL.

V is TRBV27 and J is TRBJ2-7, with 8 positions matching TRBD1. This CDR3 comprises 14 residues. Losses at the gene ends were 1 base for V and 3 bases for J; bases not matched to a gene: 2. Germline V gene data show CDR1 as MNHEY and CDR2 as SMNVEV (reference sequence). The CDR3 loop is CASSLYRGDYEQYF. The CDR3 coding sequence is TGTGCCAGCAGTTTATACAGGGGGGACTACGAGCAGTACTTC.

This chain links TRBV2 with TRBJ1-5, with 8 bases that match TRBD1. The germline CDR1 and CDR2 sequences are SNHLY and FYNNEI. The CDR3 spans 15 residues. V dropped 5 bases and J dropped 0; count of bases not matched to a gene: 3. The DNA for the CDR3 is TGTGCCAGCAGTAAACAGGGGGTTAGCAATCAGCCCCAGCATTTT. This translates into CASSKQGVSNQPQHF.

In this sample, this clone turned up once. The chain has TRBV4-1 and TRBJ1-2; 7 nucleotides match TRBD1. The CDR3 extends over 14 amino acids. J gave up 4 bases and V 2 bases, and 4 bases lay outside the gene matches. Germline loops: CDR1 MGHRA, CDR2 YSYEKL. The CDR3 region has the DNA TGCGCCAGCAGCCAACGACAGGGTCTCTATGGCTACACCTTC. Translated: CASSQRQGLYGYTF.

This clone was seen only once. The chain carries TRBV18 and TRBJ2-7, with 10 bases matching TRBD1. J lost 6 bases, V lost 0 bases, and 8 bases had no gene match. This CDR3 spans 16 amino acids. Germline CDR1 is KGHSH and CDR2 is LQKENI. The CDR3 DNA reads as TGTGCCAGCTCACCACCCTCAAGACAGGGGGCGGGCGAGCAGTACTTC. Translating it yields CASSPPSRQGAGEQYF.

The chain combines TRBV11-3 with TRBJ2-1, with D possibly TRBD2 on 6 matching bases. Germline values: CDR1 SGHNT, CDR2 YENEEA. Trimming stripped 4 bases from V and 8 bases from J, with 15 bases between. The CDR3 contains 14 residues. For the CDR3, the DNA is TGTGCCAGCAGCTCCCGGGGGACTGGCGATGAGCAGTTCTTC. It encodes CASSSRGTGDEQFF.

The genes are TRBV5-6 and TRBJ2-1; TRBD2 aligns across 8 bases. This CDR3 region has 16 residues. The V and J ends lost 1 base and 6 bases, in that order; junction bases with no gene match: 9. Germline V gene sequence: CDR1 SGHDT, CDR2 YYEEEE. CDR3 sequence reads: CASSLIPGGVLNEQFF. CDR3 DNA: TGTGCCAGCAGCTTGATCCCGGGGGGGGTCCTCAATGAGCAGTTCTTC.

The chain couples TRBV7-3 to TRBJ2-3, with 7 positions matching TRBD1. This CDR3 has 15 residues. The V segment lost 5 bases and the J segment 1 base; nucleotides outside the gene matches: 6. Germline V gene lookup returns CDR1 SGHTA and CDR2 FQGTGA. The chain's CDR3 is CASSRTGYGTDTQYF. In nucleotides, the CDR3 is TGTGCCAGCAGCCGGACAGGTTACGGCACAGATACGCAGTATTTT.

The rearrangement uses TRBV11-2 and TRBJ2-1, with D perhaps matching TRBD1 (6 bases). The germline gives CDR1 SGHAT, CDR2 FQNNGV. V lost 0 bases to trimming and J lost 3 bases, with 18 bases between them. The CDR3 loop spans 18 amino acids. The CDR3 DNA follows: TGTGCCAGCAGCTTAGAACAGGGTGCTCCCATTAACTACAATGAGCAGTTCTTC. This encodes CASSLEQGAPINYNEQFF.